This TCR beta chain was profiled in a study of control samples from healthy donors and cancer patients. Repertoires were generated with immunoSEQ multiplex PCR, while TCRdb's copy carries only in-frame clones and drops some. Of about 410,000 clones listed, approximately 90% were seen once; the top ten hold about 6.3%. CDR3 size: 14 residues. Germline lookup yields CDR1 SGHVS and CDR2 FNYEAQ. V gave up 2 bases and J gave up 5 bases, with 11 bases separating them. Specimen: PBMCs. This chain connects TRBV7-6 to TRBJ2-3, with D possibly being TRBD1 (5 bases). The sequence was obtained from a man between 35 and 55 years old with head and neck cancer. The CDR3 sequence is CASSLYQGIDTQYF. The CDR3 DNA reads TGTGCCAGCAGCTTATATCAGGGAATAGATACGCAGTATTTT.